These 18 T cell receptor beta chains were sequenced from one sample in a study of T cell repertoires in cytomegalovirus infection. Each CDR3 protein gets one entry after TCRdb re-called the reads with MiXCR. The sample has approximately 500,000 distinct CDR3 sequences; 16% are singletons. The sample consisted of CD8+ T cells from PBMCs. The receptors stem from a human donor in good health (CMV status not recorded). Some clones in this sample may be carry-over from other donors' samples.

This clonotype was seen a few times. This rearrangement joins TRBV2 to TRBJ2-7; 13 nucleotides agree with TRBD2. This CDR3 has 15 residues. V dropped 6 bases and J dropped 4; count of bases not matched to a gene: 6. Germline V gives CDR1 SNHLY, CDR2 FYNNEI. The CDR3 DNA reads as TGTGCCAGCAGCGGACTAGCGGGAGTAATTTACGAGCAGTACTTC. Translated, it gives CASSGLAGVIYEQYF.

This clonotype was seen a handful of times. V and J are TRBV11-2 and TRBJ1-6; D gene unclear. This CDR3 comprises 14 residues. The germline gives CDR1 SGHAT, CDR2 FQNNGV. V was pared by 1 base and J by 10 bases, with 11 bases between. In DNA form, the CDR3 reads TGTGCCAGCAGCTTAGCCAGATTGGAATCACCCCTCCACTTT. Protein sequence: CASSLARLESPLHF. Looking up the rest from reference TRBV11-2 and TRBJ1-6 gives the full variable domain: EAGVAQSPRYKIIEKRQSVAFWCNPISGHATLYWYQQILGQGPKLLIQFQNNGVVDDSQLPKDRFSAERLKGVDSTLKIQPAKLEDSAVYLCASSLARLESPLHFGNGTRLTVT.

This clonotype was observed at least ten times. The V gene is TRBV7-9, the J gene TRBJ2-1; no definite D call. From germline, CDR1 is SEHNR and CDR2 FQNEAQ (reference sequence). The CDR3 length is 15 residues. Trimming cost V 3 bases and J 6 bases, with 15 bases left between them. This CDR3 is CASSLEHPSLNEQFF. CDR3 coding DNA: TGTGCCAGCAGCTTGGAACACCCCTCGCTCAATGAGCAGTTCTTC.

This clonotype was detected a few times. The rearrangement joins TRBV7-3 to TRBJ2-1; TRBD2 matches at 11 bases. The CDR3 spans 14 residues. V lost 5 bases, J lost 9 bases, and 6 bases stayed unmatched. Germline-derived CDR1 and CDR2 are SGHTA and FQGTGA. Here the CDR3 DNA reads TGTGCCAGCAGCGATGGACTAGCGGGTAGTGAGCAGTTCTTC. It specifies CASSDGLAGSEQFF.

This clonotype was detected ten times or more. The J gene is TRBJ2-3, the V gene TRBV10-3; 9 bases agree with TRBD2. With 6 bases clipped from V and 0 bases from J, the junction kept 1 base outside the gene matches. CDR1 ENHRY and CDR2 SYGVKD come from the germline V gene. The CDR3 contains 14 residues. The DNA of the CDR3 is TGTGCCATCAGGGGGACTAGCAGCACAGATACGCAGTATTTT. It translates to CAIRGTSSTDTQYF.

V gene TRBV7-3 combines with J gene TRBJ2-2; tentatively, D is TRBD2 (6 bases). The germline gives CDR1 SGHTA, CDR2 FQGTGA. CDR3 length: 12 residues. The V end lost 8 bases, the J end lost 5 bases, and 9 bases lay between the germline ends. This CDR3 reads CASGGGTGELFF. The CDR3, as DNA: TGTGCCAGCGGGGGAGGAACCGGGGAGCTGTTTTTT.

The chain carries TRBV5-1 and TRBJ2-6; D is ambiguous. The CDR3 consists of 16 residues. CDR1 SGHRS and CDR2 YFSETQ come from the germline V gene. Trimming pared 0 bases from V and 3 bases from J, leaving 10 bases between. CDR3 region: CASSLDLNYGANVLTF. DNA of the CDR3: TGCGCCAGCAGCTTGGATTTGAACTATGGGGCCAACGTCCTGACTTTC.

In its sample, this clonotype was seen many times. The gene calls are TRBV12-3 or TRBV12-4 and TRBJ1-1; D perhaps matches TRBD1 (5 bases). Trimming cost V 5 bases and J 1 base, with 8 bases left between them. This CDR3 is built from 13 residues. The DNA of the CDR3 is TGTGCCAGCAGTCACGGGACGAACACTGAAGCTTTCTTT. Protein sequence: CASSHGTNTEAFF.

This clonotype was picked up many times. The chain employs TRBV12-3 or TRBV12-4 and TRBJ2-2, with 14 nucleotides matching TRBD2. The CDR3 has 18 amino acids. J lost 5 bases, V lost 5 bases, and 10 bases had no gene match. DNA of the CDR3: TGTGCCAGCAGTCCCCCGGGACTAGCGGGAGAAGGGACCGGGGAGCTGTTTTTT. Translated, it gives CASSPPGLAGEGTGELFF.

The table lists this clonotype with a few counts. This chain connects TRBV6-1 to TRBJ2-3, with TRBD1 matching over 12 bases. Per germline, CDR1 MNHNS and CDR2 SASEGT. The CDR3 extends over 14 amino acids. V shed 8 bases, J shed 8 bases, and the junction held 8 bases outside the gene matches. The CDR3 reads CASRGTGGASTQYF. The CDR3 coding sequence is TGTGCCAGCCGGGGGACAGGGGGCGCGTCTACGCAGTATTTT.

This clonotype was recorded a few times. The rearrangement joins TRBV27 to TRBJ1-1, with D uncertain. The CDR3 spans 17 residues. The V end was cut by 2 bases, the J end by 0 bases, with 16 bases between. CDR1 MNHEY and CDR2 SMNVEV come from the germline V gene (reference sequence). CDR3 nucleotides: TGTGCCAGCAGTTTAGATACCCGGCGGTCTATGAACACTGAAGCTTTCTTT. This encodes CASSLDTRRSMNTEAFF.

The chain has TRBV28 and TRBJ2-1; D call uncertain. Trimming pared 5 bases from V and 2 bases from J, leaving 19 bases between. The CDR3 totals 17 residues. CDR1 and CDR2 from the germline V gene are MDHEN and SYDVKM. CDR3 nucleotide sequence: TGTGCCAGCAGTCCCCTAGTGGCGGACGCCACCTACAATGAGCAGTTCTTC. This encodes CASSPLVADATYNEQFF.

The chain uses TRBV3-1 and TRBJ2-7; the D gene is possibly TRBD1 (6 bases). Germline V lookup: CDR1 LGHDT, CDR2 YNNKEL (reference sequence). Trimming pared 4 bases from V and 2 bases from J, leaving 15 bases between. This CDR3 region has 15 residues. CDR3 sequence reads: CASSPLGAGPYEQYF. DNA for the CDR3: TGTGCCAGCAGCCCCCTGGGGGCAGGGCCCTACGAGCAGTACTTC.

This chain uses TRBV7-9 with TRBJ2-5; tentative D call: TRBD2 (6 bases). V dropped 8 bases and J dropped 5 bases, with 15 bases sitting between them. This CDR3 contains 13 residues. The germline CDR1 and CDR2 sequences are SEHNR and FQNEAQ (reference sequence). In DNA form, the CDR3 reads TGTGCCAGCGGATGGGGCGGGAACGAGACCCAGTACTTC. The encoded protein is CASGWGGNETQYF.

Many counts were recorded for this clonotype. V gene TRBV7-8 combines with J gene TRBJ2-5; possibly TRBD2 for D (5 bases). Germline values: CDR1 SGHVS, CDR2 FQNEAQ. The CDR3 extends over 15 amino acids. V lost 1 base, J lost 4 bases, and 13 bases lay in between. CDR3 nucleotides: TGTGCCAGCAGCTTAGAAGGCGCTGGAGGAGAGACCCAGTACTTC. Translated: CASSLEGAGGETQYF.

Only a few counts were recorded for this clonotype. CDR3 region: CASSSGQGWGYTF. CDR3 sequence (DNA): TGTGCCAGCAGCTCCGGACAGGGATGGGGCTACACCTTC. The chain has TRBV7-4 and TRBJ1-2; 8 bases line up with TRBD1. Germline V CDR1 and CDR2: SGHVT, SQSDAQ. This CDR3 is 13 amino acids long. The trim removed 4 bases at V and 8 bases at J, leaving 6 bases unmatched.

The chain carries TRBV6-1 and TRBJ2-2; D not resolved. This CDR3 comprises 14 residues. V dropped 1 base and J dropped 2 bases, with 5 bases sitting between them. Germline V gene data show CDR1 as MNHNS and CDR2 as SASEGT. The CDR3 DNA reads TGTGCCAGCAGTGAAGAGCCCAACACCGGGGAGCTGTTTTTT. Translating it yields CASSEEPNTGELFF.

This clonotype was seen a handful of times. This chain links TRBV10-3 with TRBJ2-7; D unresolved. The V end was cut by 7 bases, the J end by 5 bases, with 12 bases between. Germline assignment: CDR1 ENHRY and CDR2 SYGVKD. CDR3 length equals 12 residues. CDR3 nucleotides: TGTGCCATCAAGGACGCAATAAACGAGCAGTACTTC. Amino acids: CAIKDAINEQYF.